A single count supports the clone carrying this T cell receptor (beta chain). The antigen remains unidentified. This specimen comes from a study of cytotoxic CD8 clonotypes in ibrutinib-treated CLL. General observations from the study: In sustained-remission versus progressing patients, sampling times differed.

Data came from immunoSEQ multiplex PCR; TCRdb stores just in-frame clones and leaves some out. Of some 130,000 clones in the sample, over 75% are singletons; the top ten hold over 2%. The CDR3 is made up of 16 amino acids. V was shortened by 9 bases and J by 0 bases, with 17 bases between the two germline ends. CDR1 is LNHDA, CDR2 SQIVND, per germline (reference sequence). This specimen consisted of PBMCs, obtained after 24 months of ibrutinib treatment. V gene TRBV19 combines with J gene TRBJ2-2, with D perhaps being TRBD1 or TRBD2 (5 bases each). This TCR came from a human donor with chronic lymphocytic leukemia. This CDR3 is CASFSGPLANTGELFF. Here the CDR3 DNA reads TGTGCCAGCTTCTCGGGGCCCCTCGCGAACACCGGGGAGCTGTTTTTT.